The T cell receptor (beta chain) described here comes from a study of human T cells and chemical hapten exposure. Single cDNA molecules in the library carried unique molecular identifiers attached during preparation. TCRdb ran MiXCR on the RACE reads and lists one entry per CDR3 protein. The sample holds some 88,000 distinct CDR3 sequences, approximately 10% seen once. J gave up 0 bases and V 0 bases, and 9 bases lay outside the gene matches. This CDR3 contains 17 residues. In germline, CDR1 is GTSNPN, CDR2 SVGIG (reference sequence). Stated time point: patch test 2, 6 weeks after DPC sensitization. Treatment of the sample: therapeutic diphenylcyclopropenone sensitization with weekly scalp DPC. Of note for this clonotype: The antigen remains unidentified.

General study points: Clustering by CDR3 similarity yielded significantly more large clusters from expanded TCRs than controls. Correlating positively with patch test score were the PT1 expanded TCR counts.

The chain employs TRBV30 and TRBJ2-7, with 9 positions matching TRBD2. The sample here was whole blood, taken in connection with sensitization to the hapten diphenylcyclopropenone (DPC). This TCR was recovered from a man between 35 and 55 years old with alopecia areata. Some clones in this sample may be carry-over from other donors' samples. The CDR3 loop reads CAWSVGLAGSRSYEQYF. CDR3 nucleotide sequence: TGTGCCTGGAGTGTAGGGCTAGCGGGAAGCCGCTCCTACGAGCAGTACTTC. Drawing the rest from reference TRBV30 and TRBJ2-7, the complete variable domain is SQTIHQWPATLVQPVGSPLSLECTVEGTSNPNLYWYRQAAGRGLQLLFYSVGIGQISSEVPQNLSASRPQDRQFILSSKKLLLSDSGFYLCAWSVGLAGSRSYEQYFGPGTRLTVT.